Shown below are 5 T cell receptor beta chains from a single sample sequenced in a study of shared clonotypes between healthy human individuals. Sequenced by immunoSEQ multiplex PCR; TCRdb stores in-frame clones only, minus some. Here the sample spans about 580,000 clones, roughly 98% being singletons. CD8 cells classed as naive were CD45RO-negative and positively selected for CCR7, excluding terminally differentiated effector memory CD45RA+ cells. The sequenced material came from naive CD8+ T cells sorted from blood. The receptors come from a man aged 25-45 years in good health.

The CDR3 DNA reads TGTGCCAGCTCGGGACTAGCGTCGTACAATGAGCAGTTCTTC. It codes for CASSGLASYNEQFF. J is TRBJ2-1 and V is TRBV27, with TRBD2 matching 10 bases. This CDR3 comprises 14 residues. The germline V gene has CDR1 MNHEY and CDR2 SMNVEV (reference sequence). The J segment lost 4 bases and the V segment lost 8 bases, leaving 5 bases of the junction unmatched.

This chain joins TRBV27 and TRBJ2-1; 7 bases match TRBD1. This CDR3 is built from 14 residues. Per germline, CDR1 MNHEY and CDR2 SMNVEV (reference sequence). After removal of 4 bases from V and 8 bases from J, the junction contained 8 bases not matched to a gene. The CDR3, as DNA: TGTGCCAGCAGTTACAGGGGCGCTTGGGATGAGCAGTTCTTC. It translates to CASSYRGAWDEQFF.

V gene TRBV13 combines with J gene TRBJ1-1, with no clear D. CDR1 and CDR2 (germline): PRHDT, FYEKMQ (reference sequence). The CDR3 consists of 14 residues. Trimming cost V 0 bases and J 0 bases, with 5 bases left between them. The DNA of the CDR3 is TGTGCCAGCAGCTTAGGACAGATGAACACTGAAGCTTTCTTT. Its protein product is CASSLGQMNTEAFF.

This chain connects TRBV7-8 to TRBJ2-1, with 12 bases lining up with TRBD1. In germline, CDR1 is SGHVS, CDR2 FQNEAQ. The CDR3 is 17 residues long. Losses at the gene ends were 5 bases for V and 5 bases for J; bases not matched to a gene: 10. CDR3 region: CASSIRVGQGAHNEQFF. The CDR3 DNA sequence: TGTGCCAGCAGCATACGTGTGGGACAGGGGGCCCACAATGAGCAGTTCTTC. The whole variable domain, remainder taken from reference TRBV7-8 and TRBJ2-1, is GAGVSQSPRYKVAKRGQDVALRCDPISGHVSLFWYQQALGQGPEFLTYFQNEAQLDKSGLPSDRFFAERPEGSVSTLKIQRTQQEDSAVYLCASSIRVGQGAHNEQFFGPGTRLTVL.

The chain is built from TRBV5-1 and TRBJ2-7, with a tentative D call TRBD1 (5 bases). Trimming cost V 7 bases and J 4 bases, with 15 bases left between them. The CDR3 is 13 amino acids. From germline, CDR1 is SGHRS and CDR2 YFSETQ. In nucleotides, the CDR3 is TGCGCCAGCCGCGTGGACACATTTTACGAGCAGTACTTC. Protein sequence: CASRVDTFYEQYF.